This T cell receptor beta chain was profiled in a study of CD4+ T cells in melanoma. Findings and caveats of the study: A reported correlation linked neoantigen-specific CD4+ T cells to CD8+, macrophage and B cell function.

Assay used: immunoSEQ multiplex PCR; TCRdb lists only in-frame clones, some missing. The sample includes 140,000 or so clones, about nine tenths seen only once; the top ten take less than 2%. The CDR3 spans 13 residues. Germline values: CDR1 SGHKS, CDR2 YYEKEE (reference sequence). Trimming shortened V by 3 bases and J by 4 bases, and 8 bases separated the two germline ends. In the case of this clone: Antigen: not known.

The sequence was collected from a human donor with melanoma. The chain employs TRBV5-5 and TRBJ2-1, with D tentatively TRBD1 or TRBD2 (5 bases each). As DNA, the CDR3 is TGTGCCAGCAGCTGGGACGATTACAATGAGCAGTTCTTC. Translated: CASSWDDYNEQFF.